What follows are 6 T cell receptor beta chains derived from one specimen sequenced in a study of vaccination effects on CD4 cells after COVID-19. Within the ViraFEST assay, antigen-specific CD4+ T cells underwent expansion with viral peptide pools prior to sequencing. Cultured cells yielded isolated CD4+ T cells after less than 11 days. Confirmation by PCR established that the person had SARS-CoV-2 infection between March and December 2020. These receptors lack a known antigen. The protocol was immunoSEQ multiplex PCR, while the TCRdb copy is restricted to in-frame clones and leaves out a portion. The table lists tens of thousands of clones, about two thirds of them singletons. The source was CD4+ T cells from PBMCs cultured with a peptide pool, collected before COVID-19 vaccination. The receptor set was obtained from a human donor who had a prior SARS-CoV-2 infection.

The chain couples TRBV6-1 to TRBJ2-5; D gene unclear. Trimming shortened V by 2 bases and J by 3 bases, and 10 bases separated the two germline ends. CDR3 length: 14 residues. The V gene's germline CDR1 is MNHNS and CDR2 SASEGT. The CDR3 region has the DNA TGTGCCAGCAGTGAAATGGCGTTAAAAGAGACCCAGTACTTC. This translates into CASSEMALKETQYF.

The chain couples TRBV29-1 to TRBJ1-1; D gene ambiguous. The germline V gene encodes CDR1 SQVTM and CDR2 ANQGSEA. V lost 7 bases and J 1 base, leaving 4 bases between the germline ends. The CDR3 totals 10 residues. The CDR3 spells CSGQNTEAFF. The CDR3 nucleotides are TGCAGCGGACAGAACACTGAAGCTTTCTTT.

This clone has more than one count but fewer than ten. V gene TRBV4-1 combines with J gene TRBJ1-5; TRBD1 aligns across 7 bases. The CDR3 runs to 15 residues. Germline V gene sequence: CDR1 MGHRA, CDR2 YSYEKL. V trimming: 4 bases; J trimming: 7 bases; junction bases outside the gene matches: 10. Here the CDR3 reads CASSLLGGAGQPQHF. The CDR3 DNA is TGCGCCAGCAGCCTCTTAGGGGGCGCAGGGCAGCCCCAGCATTTT.

The chain employs TRBV24-1 and TRBJ2-3; D gene unclear. The CDR3 covers 14 residues. The germline V gene encodes CDR1 KGHDR and CDR2 SFDVKD. V lost 1 base to trimming and J lost 1 base, with 5 bases between them. CDR3 amino acids: CATSDFYGTDTQYF. CDR3 DNA: TGTGCCACCAGTGATTTCTATGGCACAGATACGCAGTATTTT.

This chain links TRBV28 with TRBJ2-2; D gene unclear. The CDR3 runs 17 residues. Per germline, CDR1 MDHEN and CDR2 SYDVKM. Trimming took 3 bases from V and 1 from J, leaving 15 bases between them. In nucleotides, the CDR3 is TGTGCCAGCAGTTTCCCCTCCGAGACTTGGAACACCGGGGAGCTGTTTTTT. Translated: CASSFPSETWNTGELFF. The variable domain in full, with the rest retrieved from reference TRBV28 and TRBJ2-2, is DVKVTQSSRYLVKRTGEKVFLECVQDMDHENMFWYRQDPGLGLRLIYFSYDVKMKEKGDIPEGYSVSREKKERFSLILESASTNQTSMYLCASSFPSETWNTGELFFGEGSRLTVL.

The rearrangement joins TRBV10-3 to TRBJ2-2, with 7 bases matching TRBD1. Germline-derived CDR1 and CDR2 are ENHRY and SYGVKD. This CDR3 is built from 15 residues. With V trimmed by 7 bases and J by 2 bases, 7 bases remained unmatched. The CDR3 sequence is CAITKDRRNTGELFF. The CDR3 DNA reads as TGTGCCATCACTAAGGACAGGCGAAACACCGGGGAGCTGTTTTTT.